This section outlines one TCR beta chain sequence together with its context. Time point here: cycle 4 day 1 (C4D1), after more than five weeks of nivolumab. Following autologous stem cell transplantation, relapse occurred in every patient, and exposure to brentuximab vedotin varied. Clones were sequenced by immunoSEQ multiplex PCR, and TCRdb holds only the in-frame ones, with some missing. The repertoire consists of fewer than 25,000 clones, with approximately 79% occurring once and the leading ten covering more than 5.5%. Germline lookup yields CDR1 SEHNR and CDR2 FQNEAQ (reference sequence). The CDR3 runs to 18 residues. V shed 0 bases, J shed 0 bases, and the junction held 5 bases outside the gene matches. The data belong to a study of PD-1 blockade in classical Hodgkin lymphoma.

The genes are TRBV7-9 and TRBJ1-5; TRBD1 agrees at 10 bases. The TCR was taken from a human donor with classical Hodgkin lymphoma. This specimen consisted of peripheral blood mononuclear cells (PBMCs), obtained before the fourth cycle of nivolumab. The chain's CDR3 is CASSLAPGQGYSNQPQHF. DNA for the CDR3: TGTGCCAGCAGCTTAGCCCCGGGACAGGGGTATAGCAATCAGCCCCAGCATTTT.